The text below deals with one T cell receptor (beta chain). The entry originates in a study of blood T cell repertoires in COVID-19. Authors' methods: Estimation of nucleated cell counts relied on the amplification of reference gene primers. Sequencing used immunoSEQ multiplex PCR; TCRdb keeps in-frame clones, though not all of them. V, J and clone size were drawn from that table, and D and trimming were deduced from the DNA. The sample shows over 400,000 clones, less than 90% of them seen only once. The Seattle patients, enrolled during active infection, were followed longitudinally. There are 16 residues in the CDR3. CDR1 and CDR2 (germline): SGHVS, FNYEAQ. J lost 6 bases, V lost 5 bases, and 8 bases had no gene match.

The sample taken for sequencing was peripheral blood. This sequence joins TRBV7-6 and TRBJ2-2; the match to TRBD2 covers 11 bases. This TCR was sampled from a woman aged 50 to 65 with COVID-19, enrolled during active disease. The CDR3 loop is CASSLGTSGGAGELFF. Here the CDR3 DNA reads TGTGCCAGCAGCCTCGGGACTAGCGGTGGCGCCGGGGAGCTGTTTTTT.